A single sample gave rise to the 25 T cell receptor beta chains below, sequenced in a study of T cell repertoires in ileal Crohn's disease. The time point denotes: proximal margin of the surgical specimen (macroscopically non-inflamed). Repertoires were generated with immunoSEQ multiplex PCR, while TCRdb's copy carries only in-frame clones and drops some. This sample has 7,000 or so clones, with roughly 80% found just once. The sample comprised ileal tissue. The receptors were sampled from an adult with Crohn's disease.

The genes are TRBV6-1 and TRBJ1-5, with TRBD1 matching 7 bases. Losses at the gene ends were 10 bases for V and 0 bases for J; bases not matched to a gene: 3. CDR1 and CDR2 from the germline V gene are MNHNS and SASEGT. The CDR3 is 13 amino acids. The CDR3 DNA reads as TGTGCCACACAGGGGAATAGCAATCAGCCCCAGCATTTT. Translating it yields CATQGNSNQPQHF.

The V call is TRBV18, the J call TRBJ2-7; 7 bases line up with TRBD1. The CDR3 sequence is 14 residues long. The junction had 5 bases not matched to a gene; V was cut back by 3 bases and J by 3 bases. Per germline, CDR1 KGHSH and CDR2 LQKENI. The CDR3 here is CASSPGRDSYEQYF. The CDR3 DNA follows: TGTGCCAGCTCACCGGGCCGGGACAGCTACGAGCAGTACTTC.

The V gene is TRBV7-9, the J gene TRBJ1-4, with a tentative D call TRBD1 (5 bases). V dropped 0 bases and J dropped 7 bases, with 9 bases sitting between them. Looked up from germline, CDR1 is SEHNR and CDR2 is FQNEAQ (reference sequence). CDR3 size: 14 residues. The CDR3 spells CASSLAREGEKLFF. The CDR3 DNA sequence: TGTGCCAGCAGCTTAGCCAGGGAGGGTGAAAAACTGTTTTTT. Using reference TRBV7-9 and TRBJ1-4 for the parts outside the CDR3, the full variable domain is DTGVSQNPRHKITKRGQNVTFRCDPISEHNRLYWYRQTLGQGPEFLTYFQNEAQLEKSRLLSDRFSAERPKGSFSTLEIQRTEQGDSAMYLCASSLAREGEKLFFGSGTQLSVL.

The J gene is TRBJ2-1, the V gene TRBV27; D remains unclear. Between the trimmed V and J ends, which lost 6 bases and 4 bases, there was a span of 7 bases. Germline CDR1 and CDR2: MNHEY and SMNVEV (reference sequence). The CDR3 is made up of 12 amino acids. The CDR3 DNA reads TGTGCCAGCAGCCCCCAATACAATGAGCAGTTCTTC. Residues: CASSPQYNEQFF.

The V and J genes are TRBV7-9 and TRBJ2-5, with a weak D call TRBD1 (5 bases). Trimming took off 0 bases at V and 0 bases at J, with 5 bases between the two ends. The CDR3 runs to 14 residues. Germline values: CDR1 SEHNR, CDR2 FQNEAQ (reference sequence). In DNA, the CDR3 is TGTGCCAGCAGCTTAGCACAGGACCAAGAGACCCAGTACTTC. It codes for CASSLAQDQETQYF. The whole variable domain, remainder taken from reference TRBV7-9 and TRBJ2-5, is DTGVSQNPRHKITKRGQNVTFRCDPISEHNRLYWYRQTLGQGPEFLTYFQNEAQLEKSRLLSDRFSAERPKGSFSTLEIQRTEQGDSAMYLCASSLAQDQETQYFGPGTRLLVL.

CDR3: CAWSSGRGFYGYTF. CDR3 bases: TGTGCCTGGAGTTCCGGCAGGGGCTTCTATGGCTACACCTTC. The chain employs TRBV30 and TRBJ1-2; a weak D match, TRBD1 (6 bases). Germline V lookup: CDR1 GTSNPN, CDR2 SVGIG (reference sequence). Deletions cut 2 bases from V and 4 bases from J, with 14 bases between. The CDR3 covers 14 residues.

V is TRBV4-2 and J is TRBJ2-6, with TRBD1 identical over 9 bases. The CDR3 length is 17 residues. CDR1 LGHNA and CDR2 YNFKEQ come from the germline V gene. V dropped 4 bases and J dropped 8; count of bases not matched to a gene: 12. Written as DNA, the CDR3 is TGTGCCAGCAGCCCCACCGCCCGGGGACAGGGCTCCAACGTCCTGACTTTC. Translating it yields CASSPTARGQGSNVLTF.

To note about this clone: Other DNA sequences of this sample code for an identical CDR3. The chain combines TRBV9 with TRBJ2-5; D is uncertain. V was pared by 0 bases and J by 3 bases, with 6 bases between. Germline V CDR1 and CDR2: SGDLS, YYNGEE. This CDR3 comprises 13 residues. CDR3 amino acids: CASSVVSEETQYF. CDR3 DNA: TGTGCCAGCAGCGTAGTATCGGAAGAGACCCAGTACTTC.

The chain has TRBV6-6 and TRBJ1-3; possible D gene TRBD1, 6 bases. V lost 6 bases, J lost 2 bases, and 8 bases lay in between. The CDR3 has 13 amino acids. CDR1 and CDR2 (germline): MNHNY, SVGAGI (reference sequence). The CDR3 spells CASRDSAGNTIYF. CDR3 nucleotide sequence: TGTGCCAGCAGGGACAGTGCTGGAAACACCATATATTTT.

The V gene is TRBV2, the J gene TRBJ2-3, with D possibly being TRBD1 or TRBD2 (5 bases each). Germline loops: CDR1 SNHLY, CDR2 FYNNEI. The V end was cut by 3 bases, the J end by 6 bases, with 19 bases between. The CDR3 length is 16 residues. The CDR3: CASSDGDPTLTDTQYF. DNA for the CDR3: TGTGCCAGCAGTGATGGGGACCCGACGCTCACCGATACGCAGTATTTT. Based on the CDR3 plus reference TRBV2 and TRBJ2-3, the full variable domain is EPEVTQTPSHQVTQMGQEVILRCVPISNHLYFYWYRQILGQKVEFLVSFYNNEISEKSEIFDDQFSVERPDGSNFTLKIRSTKLEDSAMYFCASSDGDPTLTDTQYFGPGTRLTVL.

This chain connects TRBV19 to TRBJ2-5; tentative D call: TRBD1 (6 bases). V lost 6 bases to trimming and J lost 5 bases, with 16 bases between them. This CDR3 is built from 14 residues. The V gene's germline CDR1 is LNHDA and CDR2 SQIVND (reference sequence). The CDR3 loop reads CASSLTQGRETQYF. The CDR3 coding sequence is TGTGCCAGTAGCCTTACACAGGGACGGGAGACCCAGTACTTC. Variable domain in full (rest from reference TRBV19 and TRBJ2-5): DGGITQSPKYLFRKEGQNVTLSCEQNLNHDAMYWYRQDPGQGLRLIYYSQIVNDFQKGDIAEGYSVSREKKESFPLTVTSAQKNPTAFYLCASSLTQGRETQYFGPGTRLLVL.

The genes are TRBV11-2 and TRBJ1-5; D is uncertain. V lost 5 bases to trimming and J lost 2 bases, with 10 bases between them. Per germline, CDR1 SGHAT and CDR2 FQNNGV. There are 14 residues in the CDR3. The CDR3 DNA follows: TGTGCCAGCAGCCAAAGCGGGGGCAATCAGCCCCAGCATTTT. Translated, it gives CASSQSGGNQPQHF.

A word on this clone: The junction and the germline gene differ at one end; a read error may be behind it. V usage is TRBV28 and J usage is TRBJ2-3; D is unclear. The CDR3 has 13 amino acids. Germline-derived CDR1 and CDR2 are MDHEN and SYDVKM. The CDR3 spells CTSRPGSTDTQYF. CDR3 bases: TGTACCAGCAGGCCCGGTAGCACAGATACGCAGTATTTT.

There are a few counts of this clone. The V call is TRBV20-1, the J call TRBJ2-7; D is unclear. Trimming removed 5 bases at V and 3 bases at J, with 8 bases between. Germline assignment: CDR1 DFQATT and CDR2 SNEGSKA (reference sequence). This CDR3 is 11 amino acids long. CDR3 nucleotide sequence: TGCAGTGCTTCCCTAAACTACGAGCAGTACTTC. Translating gives CSASLNYEQYF.

V usage is TRBV7-2 and J usage is TRBJ1-2, with a possible D match to TRBD1 (6 bases). The CDR3 consists of 14 residues. In germline, CDR1 is SGHTA, CDR2 FQGNSA. The V end lost 6 bases, the J end lost 0 bases, and 11 bases lay between the germline ends. Written as DNA, the CDR3 is TGTGCCAGCAGGGGACAAGTGTCTAACTATGGCTACACCTTC. It yields the protein CASRGQVSNYGYTF.

This sequence joins TRBV2 and TRBJ2-5, with TRBD1 matching 8 bases. J lost 5 bases, V lost 8 bases, and 4 bases had no gene match. In germline, CDR1 is SNHLY, CDR2 FYNNEI. There are 12 residues in the CDR3. In DNA form, the CDR3 reads TGTGCCAGCGAGACAGGGGTGGAGACCCAGTACTTC. This codes for CASETGVETQYF.

J is TRBJ2-7 and V is TRBV5-4; TRBD1 matches 7 bases. The CDR3 has 13 residues. The germline gives CDR1 SGHNT, CDR2 YYREEE (reference sequence). J was trimmed by 6 bases and V by 2 bases; bases with no gene match: 5. The CDR3 spells CASSFLQGREQYF. The DNA for the CDR3 is TGTGCCAGCAGCTTTCTACAGGGGCGCGAGCAGTACTTC.

By share, this clone counts as large. CDR3 region: CASTRQGGLEAFF. The CDR3 nucleotides read TGTGCCAGCACCCGACAGGGTGGTCTTGAAGCTTTCTTT. The chain is built from TRBV13 and TRBJ1-1; 7 bases are a match to TRBD1. The CDR3 sequence is 13 residues long. Trimming cost V 7 bases and J 7 bases; bases outside gene matches: 9. The germline gives CDR1 PRHDT, CDR2 FYEKMQ (reference sequence).

The CDR3: CASSLVPDPGPGSYEQYF. For the CDR3, the DNA is TGTGCCAGCAGCTTAGTCCCAGACCCAGGGCCGGGCTCCTACGAGCAGTACTTC. J is TRBJ2-7 and V is TRBV11-2, with D tentatively TRBD1 (5 bases). CDR1 is SGHAT and CDR2 is FQNNGV in the germline V gene. This CDR3 contains 18 residues. V was clipped by 1 base and J by 0 bases, with 19 bases between them.

The CDR3 bases are TGTGCCAGCAGACAAACTCAATCGCAATCAGGCCCACGTGAAGCTTTCTTT. Its protein product is CASRQTQSQSGPREAFF. This chain links TRBV7-9 with TRBJ1-1; D ambiguous. The germline gives CDR1 SEHNR, CDR2 FQNEAQ (reference sequence). The length of the CDR3 is 17 residues. Trimming removed 6 bases from V and 7 bases from J, with 27 bases in between.

The genes are TRBV4-2 and TRBJ2-7; TRBD2 is a possible D gene (6 bases). V was shortened by 1 base and J by 2 bases, with 6 bases between the two germline ends. This CDR3 is 13 amino acids long. Germline V gives CDR1 LGHNA, CDR2 YNFKEQ. The CDR3 DNA is TGTGCCAGCAGCCAAGCGGGGGCCTACGAGCAGTACTTC. Translating gives CASSQAGAYEQYF.

This chain connects TRBV2 to TRBJ1-6; D is possibly TRBD1 (6 bases). V dropped 5 bases and J dropped 4 bases, with 18 bases sitting between them. The CDR3 extends over 17 amino acids. Per the germline V gene, CDR1 is SNHLY and CDR2 is FYNNEI. The CDR3 protein is CASSPDSPRGYNSPLHF. As DNA, the CDR3 is TGTGCCAGCAGTCCTGACAGCCCGAGGGGGTATAATTCACCCCTCCACTTT. Drawing the rest from reference TRBV2 and TRBJ1-6, the complete variable domain is EPEVTQTPSHQVTQMGQEVILRCVPISNHLYFYWYRQILGQKVEFLVSFYNNEISEKSEIFDDQFSVERPDGSNFTLKIRSTKLEDSAMYFCASSPDSPRGYNSPLHFGNGTRLTVT.

The V and J genes are TRBV6-6 and TRBJ1-1; 7 bases map to TRBD1. V lost 5 bases and J lost 6; bases outside the gene matches: 9. CDR3 length equals 14 residues. CDR1 is MNHNY, CDR2 SVGAGI, per germline (reference sequence). CDR3 coding DNA: TGTGCCAGCAGTATCGACAGGGAGATCCCTGAAGCTTTCTTT. Its protein product is CASSIDREIPEAFF.

The genes are TRBV7-2 and TRBJ2-7; 7 bases are a match to TRBD1. With 4 bases clipped from V and 7 bases from J, the junction kept 7 bases outside the gene matches. Germline V lookup: CDR1 SGHTA, CDR2 FQGNSA. The CDR3 runs to 13 residues. The DNA of the CDR3 is TGTGCCAGCAGCTCAAGTACAGGGGTTGAGCAGTACTTC. Its translation: CASSSSTGVEQYF. The full variable domain, completed using reference TRBV7-2 and TRBJ2-7, is GAGVSQSPSNKVTEKGKDVELRCDPISGHTALYWYRQSLGQGLEFLIYFQGNSAPDKSGLPSDRFSAERTGGSVSTLTIQRTQQEDSAVYLCASSSSTGVEQYFGPGTRLTVT.

To note about this clone: Other DNA sequences in the sample encode the same CDR3. CDR3 in amino acids: CASRDRPNTGELFF. The CDR3 nucleotides read TGTGCCAGCAGGGACAGGCCTAACACCGGGGAGCTGTTTTTT. The chain recombines TRBV2 with TRBJ2-2, with TRBD1 identical over 7 bases. After removal of 6 bases from V and 2 bases from J, the junction contained 3 bases not matched to a gene. Germline V gene lookup returns CDR1 SNHLY and CDR2 FYNNEI. There are 14 residues in the CDR3.